This T cell receptor (beta chain) was profiled in a study of PD-L1 blockade in urothelial cancer. Study information: Before enrollment, 0 to 3 chemotherapy regimens had been given to patients. General study points: Better survival was predicted by below-median pretreatment blood TCR clonality.

The CDR3 has 16 amino acids. From germline, CDR1 is MNHEY and CDR2 SVGAGI. The ends lost 2 bases at V and 4 bases at J; junction bases unmatched: 4. Comment on this clone: What it recognizes is unknown.

Into every PCR, synthetic TCR analog templates were spiked. Some clones are missing from TCRdb's copy, which holds only in-frame ones; the method was immunoSEQ multiplex PCR. Of under 120,000 clones in the sample, approximately 85% were seen once. The clonotype was recovered from a man aged 50 to 59 with urothelial cancer. The genes are TRBV6-5 and TRBJ2-7, with 14 bases aligning to TRBD2. The sample consisted of PBMCs, taken around atezolizumab (anti-PD-L1) treatment. CDR3 sequence reads: CASSYETSGGGYEQYF. Written as DNA, the CDR3 is TGTGCCAGCAGTTACGAGACTAGCGGGGGGGGGTACGAGCAGTACTTC.